This TCR beta chain was obtained from a study of shared clonotypes between healthy human individuals. At the deep level, the assay was run. Assay: immunoSEQ multiplex PCR; the TCRdb copy retains only in-frame clones and omits some. The sample records 650,000 to 800,000 clones, just under 75% being singletons. The germline V gene encodes CDR1 MNHEY and CDR2 SVGAGI. V lost 8 bases, J lost 4 bases, and 14 bases lay in between. This CDR3 is 13 amino acids long. This TCR was recovered from a woman younger than 45 in good health. V and J are TRBV6-5 and TRBJ1-2, with D possibly TRBD1 on 5 matching bases. The specimen was memory CD4+ T cells sorted from blood. Sample subset: CD45RA-negative fraction. The CDR3 DNA reads TGTGCCAGCGGGGTGGGGGGAAGCTATGGCTACACCTTC. Residues: CASGVGGSYGYTF.